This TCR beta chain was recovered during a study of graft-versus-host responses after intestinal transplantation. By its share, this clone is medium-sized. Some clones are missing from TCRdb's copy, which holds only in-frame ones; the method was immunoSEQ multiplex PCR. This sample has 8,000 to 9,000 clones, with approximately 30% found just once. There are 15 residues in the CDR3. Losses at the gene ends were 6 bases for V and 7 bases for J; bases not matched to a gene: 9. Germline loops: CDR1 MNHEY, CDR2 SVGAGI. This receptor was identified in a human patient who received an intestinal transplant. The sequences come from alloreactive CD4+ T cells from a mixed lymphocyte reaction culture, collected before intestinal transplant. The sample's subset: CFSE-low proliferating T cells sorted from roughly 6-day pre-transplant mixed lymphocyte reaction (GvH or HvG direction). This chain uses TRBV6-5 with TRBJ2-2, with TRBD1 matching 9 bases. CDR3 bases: TGTGCCAGCAGCCGAGGGACAGGGAGTCTCGGGGAGCTGTTTTTT. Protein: CASSRGTGSLGELFF.